The 19 T cell receptor beta chains listed next were all sequenced from one sample in a study of T cell changes during pregnancy in multiple sclerosis. Only in-frame clones appear in the TCRdb table, and some are missing; sequencing was by immunoSEQ multiplex PCR. The sample has approximately 84,000 clones; nearly 95% are singletons. Sequencing used peripheral blood, obtained in the second trimester of pregnancy. These receptors all stem from a female donor in good health, enrolled as a control in a pregnancy study.

The chain uses TRBV5-1 and TRBJ2-3; D perhaps matches TRBD2 (6 bases). The germline V and J ends were trimmed by 2 bases and 2 bases, with 12 bases remaining between them. The CDR3 totals 15 residues. CDR1 is SGHRS, CDR2 YFSETQ, per germline. In DNA form, the CDR3 reads TGCGCCAGCAGCTTATATCGGGAGCCCACAGATACGCAGTATTTT. This encodes CASSLYREPTDTQYF.

The chain recombines TRBV27 with TRBJ1-5, with 12 bases identical to TRBD1. The CDR3 is 17 amino acids. CDR1 and CDR2 (germline): MNHEY, SMNVEV (reference sequence). After removal of 8 bases from V and 5 bases from J, the junction contained 13 bases not matched to a gene. CDR3 bases: TGTGCCAGCGGCTCGGGACAGGGGGCGCGGGGGTATCAGCCCCAGCATTTT. It yields the protein CASGSGQGARGYQPQHF.

The V gene is TRBV5-1, the J gene TRBJ2-3; 14 bases are shared with TRBD2. CDR3 length: 16 residues. CDR1 SGHRS and CDR2 YFSETQ come from the germline V gene. Losses at the gene ends were 3 bases for V and 10 bases for J; bases not matched to a gene: 10. CDR3 bases: TGCGCCAGCAGCTCGGGACTAGCGGGAGTGGAGGGGGCGCAGTATTTT. Amino acids: CASSSGLAGVEGAQYF.

The gene calls are TRBV4-1 and TRBJ2-5; possibly TRBD1 for D (5 bases). The length of the CDR3 is 15 residues. Germline CDR1 and CDR2: MGHRA and YSYEKL. The V and J ends lost 0 bases and 4 bases respectively, with 12 bases between them. The CDR3 protein is CASSQDGARRETQYF. The CDR3 DNA follows: TGCGCCAGCAGCCAAGATGGGGCCCGCCGAGAGACCCAGTACTTC.

The rearrangement joins TRBV2 to TRBJ2-7, with a possible D match to TRBD1 (5 bases). V was shortened by 2 bases and J by 3 bases, with 11 bases between the two germline ends. The CDR3 runs to 14 residues. The germline V gene has CDR1 SNHLY and CDR2 FYNNEI. In nucleotides, the CDR3 is TGTGCCAGCAGTGAAAATAGGGGTATCTACGAGCAGTACTTC. Translated, it gives CASSENRGIYEQYF.

V gene TRBV12-5 combines with J gene TRBJ1-3; D is possibly TRBD1 (6 bases). Between the trimmed V and J ends, which lost 9 bases and 9 bases, there was a span of 15 bases. The length of the CDR3 is 12 residues. Germline-derived CDR1 and CDR2 are LGHNT and FRNRAP. The DNA of the CDR3 is TGTGCTAGCGCAGGGAGCAGGGGCACCATATATTTT. It yields the protein CASAGSRGTIYF.

In DNA form, the CDR3 reads TGTGCCAGCAGTACCTACCAGGCCATCGCCCAGCATTTT. It yields the protein CASSTYQAIAQHF. This sequence joins TRBV28 and TRBJ1-5; no definite D call. V lost 5 bases and J lost 11, with 16 bases in between. CDR3 length: 13 amino acids. Germline V gene lookup returns CDR1 MDHEN and CDR2 SYDVKM.

The chain couples TRBV28 to TRBJ2-7; 8 nucleotides agree with TRBD2. Germline loops: CDR1 MDHEN, CDR2 SYDVKM. The CDR3 is 15 amino acids. V lost 5 bases and J lost 3; bases outside the gene matches: 9. The CDR3 coding sequence is TGTGCCAGCAGTACAAGCGGGAGCCCCGTCTACGAGCAGTACTTC. This codes for CASSTSGSPVYEQYF.

V is TRBV6-5 and J is TRBJ2-1, with 13 bases that match TRBD2. Per the germline V gene, CDR1 is MNHEY and CDR2 is SVGAGI. CDR3 length: 15 amino acids. V was pared by 5 bases and J by 6 bases, with 4 bases of the junction left unmatched. In DNA form, the CDR3 reads TGTGCCAGCAGTCGACGGACTAGCGGGAGCAATGAGCAGTTCTTC. It is translated as CASSRRTSGSNEQFF.

The V call is TRBV5-1, the J call TRBJ2-1; TRBD2 matches at 7 bases. Germline V CDR1 and CDR2: SGHRS, YFSETQ. The CDR3 has 15 amino acids. J was trimmed by 6 bases and V by 0 bases; bases with no gene match: 6. CDR3 loop: CASSLGGTTINEQFF. DNA for the CDR3: TGCGCCAGCAGCTTGGGGGGGACTACGATCAATGAGCAGTTCTTC.

V usage is TRBV5-4 and J usage is TRBJ2-7; TRBD2 might be the D (7 bases). The V end was cut by 0 bases, the J end by 5 bases, with 9 bases between. The CDR3 length is 13 residues. Germline CDR1 SGHNT, CDR2 YYREEE (reference sequence). The CDR3 DNA is TGTGCCAGCAGCTTGGGGGGGGGCGACGAGCAGTACTTC. It translates to CASSLGGGDEQYF.

The chain uses TRBV5-4 and TRBJ2-3; 11 nucleotides agree with TRBD2. CDR1 and CDR2 (germline): SGHNT, YYREEE (reference sequence). CDR3 length: 14 residues. The J segment lost 6 bases and the V segment lost 4 bases, leaving 4 bases of the junction unmatched. CDR3 region: CASSPTSGTDTQYF. DNA for the CDR3: TGTGCCAGCAGCCCGACTAGCGGGACGGATACGCAGTATTTT.

The J gene is TRBJ2-3, the V gene TRBV5-4, with TRBD2 matching over 10 bases. The CDR3 has 15 amino acids. Germline trimming cut 4 bases from V and 2 bases from J; bases unmatched to any gene: 4. Germline lookup yields CDR1 SGHNT and CDR2 YYREEE (reference sequence). The CDR3 coding sequence is TGTGCCAGCAGCGGCGGACTAGCGGACACAGATACGCAGTATTTT. Its translation is CASSGGLADTDTQYF.

This chain connects TRBV5-1 to TRBJ2-5, with 14 bases that match TRBD2. Trimming took 4 bases from V and 7 from J; bases not matched to a gene: 12. CDR3 length: 17 residues. Germline loops: CDR1 SGHRS, CDR2 YFSETQ. In DNA form, the CDR3 reads TGCGCCAGCAGCGTTGGGACTAGCGGGAGTCCGGGGGGGACCCAGTACTTC. This sequence encodes CASSVGTSGSPGGTQYF.

The chain combines TRBV5-1 with TRBJ2-1; 11 bases line up with TRBD2. Germline CDR1 reads SGHRS; CDR2 reads YFSETQ. This CDR3 region has 18 residues. The trim removed 4 bases at V and 5 bases at J, leaving 14 bases unmatched. In DNA form, the CDR3 reads TGCGCCAGCAGCCGGACTAGCGGGTGGAGGTTAGGGAACAATGAGCAGTTCTTC. Residues: CASSRTSGWRLGNNEQFF.

This rearrangement joins TRBV4-1 to TRBJ1-2, with D possibly TRBD1 on 6 matching bases. The CDR3 has 16 residues. V was trimmed by 0 bases and J by 3 bases, leaving 14 bases between them. Germline V gene sequence: CDR1 MGHRA, CDR2 YSYEKL. DNA of the CDR3: TGCGCCAGCAGCCAAGATTGGGCAGGGGCAGACTATGGCTACACCTTC. Protein sequence: CASSQDWAGADYGYTF.

The genes are TRBV19 and TRBJ1-5; the D gene is possibly TRBD1 (6 bases). Trimming pared 2 bases from V and 2 bases from J, leaving 13 bases between. Germline CDR1 is LNHDA and CDR2 is SQIVND (reference sequence). The CDR3 is 16 residues long. The CDR3 nucleotides are TGTGCCAGTAGTATAAAACAGGGATGGGGCAATCAGCCCCAGCATTTT. Its protein is CASSIKQGWGNQPQHF. The full variable domain, its missing parts supplied by reference TRBV19 and TRBJ1-5, is DGGITQSPKYLFRKEGQNVTLSCEQNLNHDAMYWYRQDPGQGLRLIYYSQIVNDFQKGDIAEGYSVSREKKESFPLTVTSAQKNPTAFYLCASSIKQGWGNQPQHFGDGTRLSIL.

The J gene is TRBJ1-3, the V gene TRBV9, with 7 bases aligning to TRBD1. The CDR3 extends over 12 amino acids. After removal of 4 bases from V and 16 bases from J, the junction contained 11 bases not matched to a gene. Germline V gene lookup returns CDR1 SGDLS and CDR2 YYNGEE. CDR3 in amino acids: CASSLRQGPLYF. In nucleotides, the CDR3 is TGTGCCAGCAGCCTTCGACAGGGACCCCTGTATTTT.

The V gene is TRBV9, the J gene TRBJ1-1, with D unclear. This CDR3 is 15 amino acids long. CDR1 and CDR2 from the germline V gene are SGDLS and YYNGEE. V lost 3 bases to trimming and J lost 7 bases, with 19 bases between them. In DNA form, the CDR3 reads TGTGCCAGCAGCGGATCCGGGGATCGTAGGAATGAAGCTTTCTTT. Translation: CASSGSGDRRNEAFF.